These T cell receptor beta chains were read from a single sample in a study of T-cell memory formation after mild COVID-19. TCRdb ran MiXCR on the 5' RACE reads and lists one entry per CDR3 protein. The sample carries tens of thousands of distinct CDR3 sequences, 28% recorded once. The sequenced sample consisted of PBMCs or a T cell subset sorted from them (not recorded which). Receptors originate from a young man who had mild COVID-19 (a few samples of this study predate the infection). Cell type and time point are not known. Both conserved end residues are part of each CDR3.

J,V,CDR3
TRBJ2-1,TRBV7-8,CASSLARRGANNEQFF
TRBJ2-5,TRBV12-3/TRBV12-4,CASSLFGGGQETQYF
TRBJ2-1,TRBV12-3/TRBV12-4,CASRRTGYNEQFF
TRBJ2-5,TRBV4-1,CASKASGGPGGETQYF
TRBJ2-3,TRBV2,CASSEAGGTDTQYF
TRBJ2-7,TRBV7-9,CASSLGQNYEQYF
TRBJ2-1,TRBV5-1,CASRPGGYNEQFF
TRBJ2-5,TRBV9,CASSAGTSGAETQYF
TRBJ1-2,TRBV4-1,CASSPSDSGYGYTF
TRBJ2-2,TRBV4-1,CASSQGSRGYTGELFF
TRBJ1-1,TRBV7-9,CASTLGGNTEAFF
TRBJ2-2,TRBV29-1,CSVEEGTGGPGELFF
TRBJ2-1,TRBV6-5,CASSYRQLLGGEQFF
TRBJ2-5,TRBV9,CASSVSGDSGTQYF
TRBJ2-5,TRBV11-2,CASSLGVGTQYF
TRBJ1-1,TRBV6-5,CASSYDGTHTEAFF
TRBJ1-6,TRBV5-5,CASSLVGGNSPLHF
TRBJ1-2,TRBV4-1,CASSPLGQDYGYTF
TRBJ1-1,TRBV7-6,CASSRGSEAFF
TRBJ1-2,TRBV6-5,CASSYGQNGYTF
TRBJ1-2,TRBV5-1,CASSLGPSGFFNYGYTF
TRBJ2-4,TRBV7-2,CASSLQGVGGAFLVDF
TRBJ2-1,TRBV27,CASSLLNVGGGLLFF
TRBJ2-1,TRBV18,CASSYRGGNEQFF
TRBJ2-3,TRBV4-3,CASSQDTSGGHTDTQYF
TRBJ1-1,TRBV20-1,CSARGSDRVEAFF
TRBJ1-1,TRBV19,CASTWGPYTEAFF
TRBJ2-2,TRBV7-9,CASSLESANTGELFF
TRBJ2-7,TRBV30,CAWSAGLPVIYEQYF
TRBJ2-7,TRBV13,CASSLGRGSYEQYF
TRBJ2-5,TRBV3-1,CASSQDLQQGPQETQYF
TRBJ2-1,TRBV5-1,CASNPHSGTGFGNEQFF
TRBJ2-3,TRBV7-6,CASSALAATSTDTQYF
TRBJ2-2,TRBV5-1,CASSLGSTGELFF
TRBJ2-3,TRBV4-1,CASSLPPSGWTDTQYF
TRBJ2-6,TRBV20-1,CSARPGLAGANVLTF
TRBJ2-1,TRBV6-6,CASSLRVFNEQFF
TRBJ2-1,TRBV20-1,CSAVPLGEQFF
TRBJ2-7,TRBV5-1,CASSPDRAYEQYF
TRBJ1-2,TRBV6-5,CASSPTARGSYGYTF
TRBJ1-1,TRBV6-2/TRBV6-3,CASTLGQNTEAFF
TRBJ2-1,TRBV12-5,CASALGGSHEQFF